A selection of T cell receptor beta chains follows, all from one sample in a study of control samples from healthy donors and cancer patients. Generated by immunoSEQ multiplex PCR, the TCRdb table keeps only in-frame clones and is missing some. The table has 200,000 to 250,000 clones, roughly 94% seen once. Sequenced material: blood. These receptors originate from a man between 45 and 60 years old in good health. CDR3s include the opening cysteine and the closing phenylalanine or tryptophan. D genes are given only for firm matches. Where a row states a size, it is once, few, many or the class of an expanded clone; other rows omit it.

clone size	V gene	D gene	J gene	CDR3 protein	CDR3 DNA
NA	TRBV12-3/TRBV12-4	NA	TRBJ2-3	CASRVGTDTQYF	TGTGCCAGCAGGGTCGGGACAGATACGCAGTATTTT
NA	TRBV12-3/TRBV12-4	NA	TRBJ1-4	CASTSGRSEKLFF	TGTGCCAGCACCTCGGGACGGTCTGAAAAACTGTTTTTT
NA	TRBV20-1	NA	TRBJ1-5	CSAQIKSQHF	TGCAGTGCCCAGATCAAGTCCCAGCATTTT
NA	TRBV5-1	NA	TRBJ2-3	CASSLGVAADTQYF	TGCGCCAGCAGCCTGGGGGTCGCCGCAGATACGCAGTATTTT
NA	TRBV18	TRBD1	TRBJ1-5	CASSEGQGSGQPQHF	TGTGCCAGCTCAGAGGGACAGGGGTCAGGTCAGCCCCAGCATTTT
NA	TRBV2	NA	TRBJ2-5	CASLDFSHRGIQYF	TGTGCCAGCCTAGACTTTAGCCACCGCGGCATCCAGTACTTC
NA	TRBV3-1/TRBV3-2	NA	TRBJ1-1	CASSARQANTEAFF	TGTGCCAGCAGCGCCCGACAGGCGAACACTGAAGCTTTCTTT
NA	TRBV7-3	NA	TRBJ2-3	CASSPWGSTDTQYF	TGTGCCAGCAGCCCTTGGGGGAGCACAGATACGCAGTATTTT
NA	TRBV7-2	NA	TRBJ2-5	CASSLERQETQYF	TGTGCCAGCAGCTTGGAACGTCAGGAGACCCAGTACTTC
NA	TRBV6-5	NA	TRBJ1-1	CASSYRGGTEAFF	TGTGCCAGCAGTTACAGGGGTGGGACTGAAGCTTTCTTT
NA	TRBV27	NA	TRBJ2-1	CASRRGGGGRNEQFF	TGTGCCAGCAGAAGGGGAGGGGGGGGTCGCAATGAGCAGTTCTTC
NA	TRBV7-2	TRBD1	TRBJ1-4	CASSLPGTGFREKLFF	TGTGCCAGCAGCTTACCCGGGACAGGGTTCCGTGAAAAACTGTTTTTT
NA	TRBV19	TRBD1	TRBJ1-5	CAATQGQGHNQPQHF	TGTGCCGCAACCCAGGGACAGGGCCACAATCAGCCCCAGCATTTT
NA	TRBV19	TRBD1	TRBJ1-2	CASSPDRAAFYGYTF	TGTGCCAGTAGCCCGGACAGGGCGGCTTTCTATGGCTACACCTTC
NA	TRBV2	NA	TRBJ1-4	CASSDLRGSEKLFF	TGTGCCAGCAGCGACCTGAGGGGATCGGAAAAACTGTTTTTT
NA	TRBV6-4	NA	TRBJ1-1	CASRDGDSNTEAFF	TGTGCCAGCAGGGACGGTGACAGTAACACTGAAGCTTTCTTT
NA	TRBV6-5	TRBD1	TRBJ2-5	CASSQQGALGTQYF	TGTGCCAGCAGTCAGCAGGGGGCGCTCGGGACCCAGTACTTC
NA	TRBV5-6	NA	TRBJ2-7	CASGLTGTSHEQYF	TGTGCCAGCGGATTAACAGGGACCTCCCACGAGCAGTACTTC
once	TRBV3-1/TRBV3-2	NA	TRBJ2-7	CASSPQLTAGPYEQYF	TGTGCCAGCAGTCCACAACTTACGGCCGGGCCCTACGAGCAGTACTTC
NA	TRBV5-1	NA	TRBJ1-2	CASSSEGVSNYGYTF	TGCGCCAGCAGCTCCGAGGGAGTTTCTAACTATGGCTACACCTTC
few	TRBV6-4	NA	TRBJ1-1	CASSIDSYTEAFF	TGTGCCAGCAGTATCGACAGCTACACTGAAGCTTTCTTT
NA	TRBV5-6	NA	TRBJ1-2	CASSLDNRITRGGYTF	TGTGCCAGCAGCTTGGACAACCGGATCACCCGAGGGGGCTACACCTTC
NA	TRBV25-1	NA	TRBJ1-4	CASSSSGRSNEKLFF	NA
once	TRBV11-2	NA	TRBJ1-6	CASTPVRNSPLHF	TGTGCCAGCACCCCAGTCAGGAATTCACCCCTCCACTTT
NA	TRBV5-1	TRBD1	TRBJ1-4	CASSLGTGYEKLFF	TGCGCCAGCAGCTTGGGGACAGGGTATGAAAAACTGTTTTTT
NA	TRBV7-7	TRBD1	TRBJ2-1	CASSLTGLNEQFF	TGTGCCAGCAGTTTGACAGGGTTGAATGAGCAGTTCTTC
NA	TRBV7-9	TRBD2	TRBJ2-1	CASSLPIIPGLPSYNEQFF	TGTGCCAGCAGCTTACCTATTATACCGGGACTACCCTCCTACAATGAGCAGTTCTTC
NA	TRBV18	TRBD1	TRBJ1-5	CASSLGTGGDQPQHF	TGTGCCAGCTCACTCGGGACAGGGGGGGATCAGCCCCAGCATTTT